One and the same sample provided the 29 T cell receptor beta chains below, sequenced in a study of T cells in Graves' hyperthyroidism and ophthalmopathy (dated by TCRdb to the late 2010s). The receptor library was made with multiplex PCR. TCRdb shows the sequencer as Illumina HiSeq 2000. TCR beta CDR3 regions were amplified from RNA transcripts. A first-round RT-PCR of the TCR CDR3 used the HTBI primer set with the Qiagen OneStep RT-PCR kit. Through fastp at Q25 and MiXCR, TCRdb rebuilt clones from the public reads, retaining in-frame beta chains. Rows merge per CDR3 protein into single entries with the most common DNA and genes. For this sample the table gives 350,000 to 400,000 distinct CDR3 sequences, of which about 15% were detected only once. The top ten constitute approximately 11% of the sample. The sample consisted of blood. The receptors here all came from a woman aged 60 to 75 with Graves' hyperthyroidism.

V is TRBV6-1 and J is TRBJ1-2; no clear D. Between the trimmed V and J ends, which lost 5 bases and 7 bases, there was a span of 11 bases. The CDR3 spans 12 residues. Germline-derived CDR1 and CDR2 are MNHNS and SASEGT. DNA for the CDR3: TGTGCCAGCAGTTCGGCAGGAGGTGGCTACACCTTC. Translation: CASSSAGGGYTF.

This clonotype has a count of ten or more. This chain joins TRBV12-3 or TRBV12-4 and TRBJ1-4; D remains unclear. The CDR3 consists of 12 residues. The V gene lost 6 bases and the J gene lost 7 bases, with 9 bases spanning the gap. CDR3: CASSLVGEKLFF. The CDR3 DNA follows: TGTGCCAGCAGCCTCGTCGGTGAAAAACTGTTTTTT.

This clonotype was observed many times. V gene TRBV6-2 or TRBV6-3 combines with J gene TRBJ2-7; TRBD2 matches at 10 bases. Germline V gives CDR1 MNHEY, CDR2 SVGEGT. This CDR3 is 14 amino acids long. Trimming at V came to 0 bases and at J to 7 bases, leaving 3 bases not matched to a gene. The CDR3 protein is CASSYSTSGKEQYF. DNA of the CDR3: TGTGCCAGCAGTTACTCTACTAGCGGGAAAGAGCAGTACTTC.

A few counts support this clonotype. The V and J genes are TRBV20-1 and TRBJ2-7; 7 bases line up with TRBD2. V lost 2 bases, J lost 3 bases, and 7 bases stayed unmatched. Germline V CDR1 and CDR2: DFQATT, SNEGSKA (reference sequence). This CDR3 is 14 amino acids long. This chain's CDR3 is CSARSSGFRYEQYF. CDR3 DNA sequence: TGCAGTGCTAGAAGTAGCGGGTTTCGCTACGAGCAGTACTTC.

This clonotype was recorded at least ten times. The chain recombines TRBV2 with TRBJ2-1; perhaps TRBD1 as D (6 bases). CDR1 SNHLY and CDR2 FYNNEI come from the germline V gene. Trimming took off 2 bases at V and 5 bases at J, with 13 bases between the two ends. There are 15 residues in the CDR3. CDR3 sequence: CASSEQGSSHNEQFF. The CDR3 bases are TGTGCCAGCAGTGAACAGGGGTCTAGCCACAATGAGCAGTTCTTC.

This clonotype has a count of ten or more. V is TRBV20-1 and J is TRBJ2-1; 16 nucleotides line up with TRBD2. Germline V gene lookup returns CDR1 DFQATT and CDR2 SNEGSKA (reference sequence). J lost 6 bases, V lost 3 bases, and 5 bases had no gene match. This CDR3 region has 16 residues. The CDR3, as DNA: TGCAGTGCTAGGGGGACTAGCGGGAGGGCCAGCAATGAGCAGTTCTTC. It specifies CSARGTSGRASNEQFF.

Ten or more counts support this clonotype. The chain links TRBV5-1 to TRBJ1-5; D gene unclear. From germline, CDR1 is SGHRS and CDR2 YFSETQ. With 0 bases removed from V and 1 base from J, the gap between germline ends came to 8 bases. The CDR3 loop spans 15 amino acids. Written as DNA, the CDR3 is TGCGCCAGCAGCTTGGGGTCAGCGAGCAATCAGCCCCAGCATTTT. As protein: CASSLGSASNQPQHF.

The genes are TRBV7-2 and TRBJ1-6; D unclear. There are 15 residues in the CDR3. Deletions cut 1 base from V and 5 bases from J, with 9 bases between. CDR1 is SGHTA, CDR2 FQGNSA, per germline. CDR3 residues: CASSLGTSNNSPLHF. CDR3 DNA sequence: TGTGCCAGCAGCTTAGGAACATCCAATAATTCACCCCTCCACTTT.

This clonotype was observed at least ten times. The chain employs TRBV12-3 or TRBV12-4 and TRBJ2-1; the match to TRBD2 covers 10 bases. V trimming: 1 base; J trimming: 3 bases; junction bases outside the gene matches: 6. The CDR3 is 17 amino acids. This chain's CDR3 is CASSLEMRTSGYNEQFF. For the CDR3, the DNA is TGTGCCAGCAGTTTAGAGATGCGGACTAGCGGCTACAATGAGCAGTTCTTC.

This clonotype was counted at least ten times. CDR3 region: CASSFPLVAGLSYNEQFF. For the CDR3, the DNA is TGTGCCAGCAGCTTTCCCTTAGTAGCGGGGTTATCCTACAATGAGCAGTTCTTC. V is TRBV7-9 and J is TRBJ2-1; 8 bases fit TRBD2. The junction had 11 bases not matched to a gene; V was cut back by 3 bases and J by 1 base. Germline CDR1 SEHNR, CDR2 FQNEAQ (reference sequence). CDR3 size: 18 residues.

The sample holds many counts of this clonotype. V gene TRBV7-2 combines with J gene TRBJ1-6; D ambiguous. Looked up from germline, CDR1 is SGHTA and CDR2 is FQGNSA. The CDR3 length is 13 residues. V shed 1 base and J shed 9 bases, with 7 bases lying between them. CDR3 protein: CASSLDWRSPLHF. In nucleotides, the CDR3 is TGTGCCAGCAGCTTAGACTGGCGTTCACCCCTCCACTTT.

V and J are TRBV18 and TRBJ2-1; 10 bases line up with TRBD2. From germline, CDR1 is KGHSH and CDR2 LQKENI. The CDR3 has 15 amino acids. V lost 3 bases and J lost 5; bases outside the gene matches: 4. This CDR3 is CASSPGLAKDNEQFF. The CDR3 DNA reads TGTGCCAGCTCACCGGGACTAGCGAAAGACAATGAGCAGTTCTTC.

The chain has TRBV20-1 and TRBJ2-3; 9 bases are a match to TRBD2. The germline V gene encodes CDR1 DFQATT and CDR2 SNEGSKA (reference sequence). This CDR3 region has 17 residues. J gave up 1 base and V 1 base, and 9 bases lay outside the gene matches. CDR3 bases: TGCAGTGCTAGAGCCCCCGCGACTAGCGGCCGCACAGATACGCAGTATTTT. Translating gives CSARAPATSGRTDTQYF.

This clonotype was counted a few times. The chain combines TRBV12-3 or TRBV12-4 with TRBJ2-7, with D perhaps TRBD1 (5 bases). This CDR3 is built from 12 residues. V was shortened by 2 bases and J by 9 bases, with 11 bases between the two germline ends. The DNA of the CDR3 is TGTGCCAGCAGTTTACAGGGTGGGGTGCAGTACTTC. It translates to CASSLQGGVQYF.

V gene TRBV4-1 combines with J gene TRBJ1-1; possibly TRBD1 for D (5 bases). Trimming pared 0 bases from V and 4 bases from J, leaving 12 bases between. Looked up from germline, CDR1 is MGHRA and CDR2 is YSYEKL. CDR3 length equals 15 residues. In DNA form, the CDR3 reads TGCGCCAGCAGCCAAGATTGGCAGGGCTCCACTGAAGCTTTCTTT. Translation: CASSQDWQGSTEAFF.

The table lists this clonotype with a few counts. This rearrangement joins TRBV12-3 or TRBV12-4 to TRBJ2-7; TRBD1 matches 7 bases. V gave up 5 bases and J gave up 0 bases; unmatched junction bases: 7. CDR3 size: 15 residues. The DNA for the CDR3 is TGTGCCAGCAGTAGAAAGGGACAGCTCTCCTACGAGCAGTACTTC. The encoded protein is CASSRKGQLSYEQYF.

The genes are TRBV7-9 and TRBJ2-3; possible D gene TRBD2, 5 bases. The germline V gene has CDR1 SEHNR and CDR2 FQNEAQ (reference sequence). The CDR3 totals 14 residues. V was trimmed by 5 bases and J by 2 bases, leaving 11 bases between them. The chain's CDR3 is CASSPDWTTDTQYF. The CDR3 DNA reads as TGTGCCAGCAGCCCGGACTGGACCACAGATACGCAGTATTTT.

The chain has TRBV30 and TRBJ2-4, with D unresolved. The CDR3 sequence is 14 residues long. The germline V gene has CDR1 GTSNPN and CDR2 SVGIG (reference sequence). Trimming took off 2 bases at V and 3 bases at J, with 11 bases between the two ends. As DNA, the CDR3 is TGTGCCTGGAGTTTGGACCGTCACAAAAACATTCAGTACTTC. It codes for CAWSLDRHKNIQYF.

This clonotype has a count of ten or more. J is TRBJ2-7 and V is TRBV3-1, with D perhaps matching TRBD1 or TRBD2 (5 bases each). This CDR3 contains 14 residues. V lost 6 bases to trimming and J lost 0 bases, with 12 bases between them. Germline lookup yields CDR1 LGHDT and CDR2 YNNKEL (reference sequence). In nucleotides, the CDR3 is TGTGCCAGCAGTTCGGGACGTTACTCCTACGAGCAGTACTTC. Translating it yields CASSSGRYSYEQYF.

This clonotype was recorded many times. The rearrangement links TRBV6-1 to TRBJ2-7, with D possibly TRBD1 on 6 matching bases. CDR1 and CDR2 from the germline V gene are MNHNS and SASEGT. This CDR3 contains 14 residues. V was cut by 6 bases and J by 2 bases, with 14 bases left in between. The CDR3: CASSSTGSPYEQYF. The CDR3 nucleotides read TGTGCCAGCAGCTCTACAGGGAGCCCCTACGAGCAGTACTTC.

This clonotype was picked up many times. The rearrangement links TRBV20-1 to TRBJ2-3, with 10 bases identical to TRBD2. V lost 5 bases to trimming and J lost 5 bases; unmatched junction nucleotides: 7. CDR1 is DFQATT and CDR2 is SNEGSKA in the germline V gene (reference sequence). The CDR3 is 14 residues long. CDR3 nucleotides: TGCAGTGCTCCCTCTAGCGGGAGTCAAGATACGCAGTATTTT. Translated, it gives CSAPSSGSQDTQYF.

As to this clonotype: A much bigger clone sits one base away, suggesting this may be a read error. Since no conserved phenylalanine or tryptophan closes the CDR3, a read error is the likely cause. V gene TRBV5-1 combines with J gene TRBJ2-7; 8 bases align to TRBD1. This CDR3 region has 15 residues. J lost 1 base, V lost 2 bases, and 5 bases had no gene match. Germline CDR1 and CDR2: SGHRS and YFSETQ. In DNA, the CDR3 is TGCGCCAGCAGCTTTTTGACAGGGGAGTCCTACGAGCAGTACCTC. Translating gives CASSFLTGESYEQYL.

This clonotype occurred many times. The V call is TRBV6-2 or TRBV6-3, the J call TRBJ2-7, with TRBD1 matching over 7 bases. The V gene end was trimmed by 2 bases and the J gene end by 7 bases; junction bases not matched to a gene: 14. Germline V gives CDR1 MNHEY, CDR2 SVGEGT. The CDR3 extends over 16 amino acids. CDR3 nucleotides: TGTGCCAGCAGTTACGGCCAGACAGGGAATCGCCGGGAGCAGTACTTC. Translation: CASSYGQTGNRREQYF.

In its sample, this clonotype was seen many times. The gene calls are TRBV5-1 and TRBJ2-1; D not certain. There are 17 residues in the CDR3. Trimming shortened V by 4 bases and J by 5 bases, and 22 bases separated the two germline ends. CDR1 and CDR2 (germline): SGHRS, YFSETQ. CDR3 sequence (DNA): TGCGCCAGCAGCGACCCTTTTTGGGAAGAACCCCACAATGAGCAGTTCTTC. This encodes CASSDPFWEEPHNEQFF.

The rearrangement joins TRBV13 to TRBJ2-7, with D hard to call. The V gene's germline CDR1 is PRHDT and CDR2 FYEKMQ (reference sequence). V was shortened by 5 bases and J by 1 base, with 12 bases between the two germline ends. The CDR3 has 14 amino acids. CDR3 coding DNA: TGTGCCAGCAGCACATCCCCCTTTTCCTACGAGCAGTACTTC. It translates to CASSTSPFSYEQYF. The complete variable domain, with remaining parts taken from reference TRBV13 and TRBJ2-7, reads AAGVIQSPRHLIKEKRETATLKCYPIPRHDTVYWYQQGPGQDPQFLISFYEKMQSDKGSIPDRFSAQQFSDYHSELNMSSLELGDSALYFCASSTSPFSYEQYFGPGTRLTVT.

This rearrangement joins TRBV7-9 to TRBJ2-2, with 12 bases aligning to TRBD2. The germline gives CDR1 SEHNR, CDR2 FQNEAQ (reference sequence). This CDR3 region has 15 residues. The V segment lost 6 bases and the J segment 7 bases; nucleotides outside the gene matches: 6. The CDR3 region has the DNA TGTGCCAGCAGACGACTAGCGGGAGACGGCGGGGAGCTGTTTTTT. Translating it yields CASRRLAGDGGELFF.

At least ten counts were recorded for this clonotype. The chain joins TRBV18 to TRBJ1-1; no firm D call. V lost 3 bases to trimming and J lost 3 bases, with 14 bases between them. The CDR3 spans 15 residues. CDR1 KGHSH and CDR2 LQKENI come from the germline V gene. The CDR3 reads CASSPTSGLDTEAFF. The DNA for the CDR3 is TGTGCCAGCTCACCTACCTCGGGTCTGGACACTGAAGCTTTCTTT.

Ten or more counts support this clonotype. The rearrangement joins TRBV20-1 to TRBJ2-7; 10 nucleotides align to TRBD1. This CDR3 has 16 amino acids. Germline V gene sequence: CDR1 DFQATT, CDR2 SNEGSKA (reference sequence). Trimming took 1 base from V and 5 from J; bases not matched to a gene: 11. The CDR3 sequence: CSARVGTGTGVNEQYF. The CDR3 DNA reads TGCAGTGCTAGAGTCGGAACCGGGACAGGGGTAAACGAGCAGTACTTC.

The table lists this clonotype with many counts. This rearrangement joins TRBV3-1 to TRBJ1-1, with a weak D call TRBD1 (5 bases). Trimming took 1 base from V and 7 from J, leaving 19 bases between them. CDR3 length equals 16 residues. CDR1 is LGHDT and CDR2 is YNNKEL in the germline V gene (reference sequence). CDR3 loop: CASSQAGEGRLGEAFF. In DNA form, the CDR3 reads TGTGCCAGCAGCCAAGCGGGGGAAGGGAGGTTAGGTGAAGCTTTCTTT.